These 15 T cell receptor beta chains share one sample of origin, sequenced in a study of blood T cell repertoires in COVID-19. Generated by immunoSEQ multiplex PCR, the TCRdb table keeps only in-frame clones and is missing some. Of about 30,000 clones in the sample, 85% to 90% were seen once. The sequenced material came from peripheral blood. The receptor set was obtained from a man in his 70s with acute or convalescent COVID-19.

The chain has TRBV27 and TRBJ2-5, with D uncertain. Germline lookup yields CDR1 MNHEY and CDR2 SMNVEV (reference sequence). Trimming pared 5 bases from V and 5 bases from J, leaving 15 bases between. This CDR3 contains 14 residues. The CDR3: CASSPRRGLETQYF. CDR3 nucleotides: TGTGCCAGCAGTCCCAGACGAGGTCTGGAGACCCAGTACTTC.

The rearrangement joins TRBV6-2 or TRBV6-3 to TRBJ2-7; D is possibly TRBD2 (6 bases). Germline V gene lookup returns CDR1 MNHEY and CDR2 SVGEGT. The CDR3 sequence is 18 residues long. V was shortened by 4 bases and J by 3 bases, with 25 bases between the two germline ends. CDR3 loop: CASSSPRARRDAIYEQYF. The CDR3 bases are TGTGCCAGCAGTTCCCCCCGCGCGAGGCGGGACGCTATCTACGAGCAGTACTTC.

The sample holds one count of this clone. The rearrangement uses TRBV27 and TRBJ2-7, with D possibly matching TRBD2 (5 bases). V lost 6 bases to trimming and J lost 0 bases, with 12 bases between them. This CDR3 has 14 residues. The V gene's germline CDR1 is MNHEY and CDR2 SMNVEV (reference sequence). The CDR3: CASSPWERSYEQYF. The CDR3 nucleotides read TGTGCCAGCAGCCCCTGGGAGCGCTCCTACGAGCAGTACTTC.

The chain couples TRBV19 to TRBJ1-6, with D perhaps TRBD1 (6 bases). The V gene's germline CDR1 is LNHDA and CDR2 SQIVND (reference sequence). Trimming took 5 bases from V and 7 from J, leaving 15 bases between them. The CDR3 covers 15 residues. The CDR3 loop is CASSQTPQGNSPLHF. In nucleotides, the CDR3 is TGTGCCAGTAGTCAAACCCCACAGGGAAATTCACCCCTCCACTTT.

The V call is TRBV7-9, the J call TRBJ2-7, with 8 bases that match TRBD1. V shed 5 bases, J shed 2 bases, and the junction held 8 bases outside the gene matches. Germline V gene lookup returns CDR1 SEHNR and CDR2 FQNEAQ (reference sequence). CDR3 length: 15 residues. The CDR3 DNA sequence: TGTGCCAGCAGCCCTTTTGGGACAGGTACCTACGAGCAGTACTTC. This gives the protein CASSPFGTGTYEQYF.

This clone turned up a few times. The genes are TRBV7-2 and TRBJ1-2, with D perhaps TRBD1 (6 bases). V was shortened by 4 bases and J by 2 bases, with 14 bases between the two germline ends. The CDR3 spans 15 residues. The V gene's germline CDR1 is SGHTA and CDR2 FQGNSA. The CDR3 coding sequence is TGTGCCAGCAGCTCCGAGACAGGACAAAACTATGGCTACACCTTC. As protein: CASSSETGQNYGYTF.

This clone was seen a single time. This chain uses TRBV27 with TRBJ1-1; possibly TRBD1 for D (5 bases). V was trimmed by 6 bases and J by 4 bases, leaving 15 bases between them. CDR1 and CDR2 from the germline V gene are MNHEY and SMNVEV (reference sequence). This CDR3 has 14 residues. The CDR3 coding sequence is TGTGCCAGCAGACCCCCGGGAGGGGTCACTGAAGCTTTCTTT. This translates into CASRPPGGVTEAFF.

The chain joins TRBV5-1 to TRBJ1-2; D might be TRBD1 (6 bases). The CDR3 has 14 amino acids. CDR1 SGHRS and CDR2 YFSETQ come from the germline V gene. V dropped 0 bases and J dropped 5 bases, with 11 bases sitting between them. Here the CDR3 reads CASSLARTEYGYTF. In nucleotides, the CDR3 is TGCGCCAGCAGCTTGGCCAGGACAGAATATGGCTACACCTTC.

This clone was seen a handful of times. V usage is TRBV9 and J usage is TRBJ2-1, with D hard to call. Germline V gene lookup returns CDR1 SGDLS and CDR2 YYNGEE. The length of the CDR3 is 12 residues. With 2 bases removed from V and 8 bases from J, the gap between germline ends came to 8 bases. In nucleotides, the CDR3 is TGTGCCAGCAGCGTTTACACCGATGAGCAGTTCTTC. The encoded protein is CASSVYTDEQFF.

CDR3 sequence reads: CAWSRYTVTETQYF. CDR3 in DNA: TGTGCCTGGAGTCGGTACACAGTGACAGAGACCCAGTACTTC. The chain has TRBV30 and TRBJ2-5; D is unclear. Per germline, CDR1 GTSNPN and CDR2 SVGIG (reference sequence). The CDR3 has 14 amino acids. Trimming left V 2 bases short and J 4 bases short, with 14 bases between.

This clone was counted between two and nine times. The chain has TRBV6-5 and TRBJ1-1; D gene ambiguous. The CDR3 contains 11 residues. Trimming removed 2 bases at V and 11 bases at J, with 9 bases between. The germline V gene encodes CDR1 MNHEY and CDR2 SVGAGI. The DNA of the CDR3 is TGTGCCAGCAGTTACGCAAACTTGGCTTTCTTT. It codes for CASSYANLAFF.

The J gene is TRBJ1-5, the V gene TRBV29-1; D is uncertain. Per the germline V gene, CDR1 is SQVTM and CDR2 is ANQGSEA. The CDR3 is 13 residues long. Deletions cut 6 bases from V and 0 bases from J, with 9 bases between. The CDR3 DNA reads as TGCAGCGTGCAACTGTTTAGCAATCAGCCCCAGCATTTT. The encoded protein is CSVQLFSNQPQHF. Combining the CDR3 with reference TRBV29-1 and TRBJ1-5 gives the whole variable domain SAVISQKPSRDICQRGTSLTIQCQVDSQVTMMFWYRQQPGQSLTLIATANQGSEATYESGFVIDKFPISRPNLTFSTLTVSNMSPEDSSIYLCSVQLFSNQPQHFGDGTRLSIL.

This chain uses TRBV12-3 or TRBV12-4 with TRBJ1-2, with D perhaps matching TRBD1 (6 bases). Trimming took off 10 bases at V and 10 bases at J, with 19 bases between the two ends. This CDR3 region has 12 residues. CDR3 coding DNA: TGTGCCACCTCACAGGGAACCGCTGACTACACCTTC. Its translation is CATSQGTADYTF.

The chain links TRBV6-5 to TRBJ1-6, with D uncertain. Trimming removed 7 bases at V and 7 bases at J, with 14 bases between. The CDR3 loop spans 14 amino acids. Germline loops: CDR1 MNHEY, CDR2 SVGAGI. The CDR3 loop reads CASTTAGLNSPLHF. CDR3 DNA sequence: TGTGCCAGCACTACCGCAGGACTAAATTCACCCCTCCACTTT.

J is TRBJ2-3 and V is TRBV7-2, with 7 nucleotides matching TRBD2. J gave up 2 bases and V 0 bases, and 5 bases lay outside the gene matches. This CDR3 has 16 amino acids. Germline-derived CDR1 and CDR2 are SGHTA and FQGNSA. The CDR3 sequence is CASSLAGTTLTDTQYF. In DNA form, the CDR3 reads TGTGCCAGCAGCTTAGCTGGGACTACCCTCACAGATACGCAGTATTTT.